Below, 17 T cell receptor beta chains from the same sample are listed, as sequenced in a study of neurological immune-mediated disorders. TCRdb reprocessed the 5' RACE reads with MiXCR, giving one entry per CDR3 protein. The sample holds approximately 130,000 distinct CDR3 sequences, roughly 3.2% seen once. Sequencing was done on a sample of PBMCs. Source of these receptors: a woman under 40 with multiple sclerosis.

This clonotype was counted at least ten times. The chain is built from TRBV6-5 and TRBJ2-5; TRBD1 matches at 7 bases. Germline CDR1 is MNHEY and CDR2 is SVGAGI. Losses at the gene ends were 6 bases for V and 7 bases for J; bases not matched to a gene: 14. The CDR3 loop spans 15 amino acids. The CDR3 coding sequence is TGTGCCAGCAGAGAGGACAGGTTAAATTTGGGGACCCAGTACTTC. This encodes CASREDRLNLGTQYF.

This clonotype came up many times. V is TRBV7-2 and J is TRBJ2-7; D unclear. V lost 2 bases and J lost 0, with 17 bases in between. The CDR3 covers 17 residues. CDR1 is SGHTA and CDR2 is FQGNSA in the germline V gene. DNA of the CDR3: TGTGCCAGCAGCTTATCGGCTTCTGCCAGGAGCTCCTACGAGCAGTACTTC. Amino acids: CASSLSASARSSYEQYF.

This clonotype was picked up many times. The chain uses TRBV10-3 and TRBJ2-5; possibly TRBD1 for D (6 bases). Trimming left V 6 bases short and J 2 bases short, with 10 bases between. This CDR3 contains 13 residues. Germline assignment: CDR1 ENHRY and CDR2 SYGVKD. In nucleotides, the CDR3 is TGTGCCATCAGACAGGGTCTTCAAGAGACCCAGTACTTC. Translating it yields CAIRQGLQETQYF.

This clonotype was observed a handful of times. This rearrangement joins TRBV4-3 to TRBJ2-7; 10 bases match TRBD2. CDR3 length: 14 amino acids. Germline V gives CDR1 LGHNA, CDR2 YSLEER. The junction had 2 bases not matched to a gene; V was cut back by 3 bases and J by 3 bases. The DNA for the CDR3 is TGCGCCAGCAGCCACGGGACTAGCGACTACGAGCAGTACTTC. Protein product: CASSHGTSDYEQYF.

This clonotype was counted ten times or more. The chain employs TRBV19 and TRBJ2-1, with TRBD2 matching over 8 bases. The ends lost 6 bases at V and 4 bases at J; junction bases unmatched: 8. The CDR3 runs 15 residues. CDR1 and CDR2 from the germline V gene are LNHDA and SQIVND (reference sequence). The CDR3 reads CASRQAGAHYNEQFF. CDR3 bases: TGTGCCAGTAGGCAAGCGGGGGCCCATTACAATGAGCAGTTCTTC.

This clonotype showed up many times. This chain connects TRBV11-2 to TRBJ2-5, with D unclear. Germline V gene sequence: CDR1 SGHAT, CDR2 FQNNGV. V was trimmed by 5 bases and J by 5 bases, leaving 6 bases between them. This CDR3 has 11 amino acids. CDR3 sequence: CASSLMETQYF. The CDR3 bases are TGTGCCAGCAGCCTTATGGAGACCCAGTACTTC.

This clonotype was observed many times. V and J are TRBV6-2 or TRBV6-3 and TRBJ2-7; 9 positions match TRBD2. There are 15 residues in the CDR3. Germline CDR1 is MNHEY and CDR2 is SVGEGT. V shed 6 bases and J 1 base; nucleotides not matched to a gene: 7. In DNA form, the CDR3 reads TGTGCCAGCAGCGCCCTAGCGGGGACTTCCTACGAGCAGTACTTC. It specifies CASSALAGTSYEQYF.

This clonotype was detected many times. This chain joins TRBV5-1 and TRBJ2-7, with 12 bases fitting TRBD1. This CDR3 spans 17 amino acids. CDR1 and CDR2 from the germline V gene are SGHRS and YFSETQ. J was trimmed by 3 bases and V by 4 bases; bases with no gene match: 11. The CDR3 here is CASSQPGTGGFLYEQYF. In nucleotides, the CDR3 is TGCGCCAGCAGCCAGCCAGGGACAGGGGGCTTCCTCTACGAGCAGTACTTC.

This clonotype was detected ten times or more. This chain links TRBV14 with TRBJ2-6, with D unresolved. This CDR3 has 16 amino acids. Germline CDR1 SGHDN, CDR2 FVKESK. Trimming shortened V by 1 base and J by 3 bases, and 10 bases separated the two germline ends. The CDR3 DNA reads as TGTGCCAGCAGCCAAGGGTCGCCCTTTGGGGCCAACGTCCTGACTTTC. It specifies CASSQGSPFGANVLTF.

This clonotype was picked up many times. The V call is TRBV12-3 or TRBV12-4, the J call TRBJ2-2; D possibly corresponds to TRBD1 (6 bases). V shed 5 bases and J shed 6 bases, with 10 bases lying between them. The CDR3 has 13 residues. CDR3 in amino acids: CASSLHRAGELFF. In DNA, the CDR3 is TGTGCCAGCAGTCTTCACAGGGCCGGGGAGCTGTTTTTT.

This clonotype has more than one count but fewer than ten. The J gene is TRBJ1-5, the V gene TRBV19; TRBD1 is a possible D gene (5 bases). V was pared by 9 bases and J by 4 bases, with 22 bases between. Germline loops: CDR1 LNHDA, CDR2 SQIVND (reference sequence). The CDR3 sequence is 16 residues long. The CDR3 nucleotides are TGTGCCAGCCGGGGGAGGCAGGCTGGACTGAATCAGCCCCAGCATTTT. Translating gives CASRGRQAGLNQPQHF. The full variable domain, completed using reference TRBV19 and TRBJ1-5, is DGGITQSPKYLFRKEGQNVTLSCEQNLNHDAMYWYRQDPGQGLRLIYYSQIVNDFQKGDIAEGYSVSREKKESFPLTVTSAQKNPTAFYLCASRGRQAGLNQPQHFGDGTRLSIL.

This clonotype appeared many times. V usage is TRBV6-2 or TRBV6-3 and J usage is TRBJ1-5, with unresolved D. V gave up 3 bases and J gave up 3 bases, with 12 bases separating them. The CDR3 spans 15 residues. CDR1 is MNHEY, CDR2 SVGEGT, per germline. The CDR3 sequence is CASSYQNNPNQPQHF. In nucleotides, the CDR3 is TGTGCCAGCAGTTATCAAAATAACCCCAATCAGCCCCAGCATTTT.

This clonotype was observed at least ten times. The V call is TRBV12-3 or TRBV12-4, the J call TRBJ2-7; perhaps D is TRBD1 or TRBD2 (5 bases each). This CDR3 region has 12 residues. Trimming removed 7 bases at V and 2 bases at J, with 9 bases between. The DNA of the CDR3 is TGTGCCAGCAAGGGGACGGCCTACGAGCAGTACTTC. Translating gives CASKGTAYEQYF.

In this sample, this clonotype turned up many times. The chain has TRBV7-8 and TRBJ1-5, with 7 nucleotides matching TRBD1. The CDR3 has 14 amino acids. V shed 5 bases, J shed 2 bases, and the junction held 3 bases outside the gene matches. Germline V gene data show CDR1 as SGHVS and CDR2 as FQNEAQ. DNA of the CDR3: TGTGCCAGCAGCACAGGGGCAGGCAATCAGCCCCAGCATTTT. Translation: CASSTGAGNQPQHF.

This clonotype occurred many times. The chain joins TRBV27 to TRBJ1-1, with D maybe TRBD1 (6 bases). From germline, CDR1 is MNHEY and CDR2 SMNVEV (reference sequence). V lost 3 bases and J lost 1, with 12 bases in between. This CDR3 is built from 15 residues. CDR3 DNA: TGTGCCAGCAGTTTCGGTGACAGGCCGAACACTGAAGCTTTCTTT. Translating gives CASSFGDRPNTEAFF.

The rearrangement links TRBV5-1 to TRBJ2-5; 8 positions match TRBD1. The CDR3 runs 15 residues. CDR1 and CDR2 (germline): SGHRS, YFSETQ. The V and J ends lost 0 bases and 5 bases, in that order; junction bases with no gene match: 6. The DNA for the CDR3 is TGCGCCAGCAGCTTGGCCGTCAGGGGGCAGGAGACCCAGTACTTC. Translated, it gives CASSLAVRGQETQYF.

In its sample, this clonotype was seen many times. The chain carries TRBV7-2 and TRBJ1-5, with a possible D match to TRBD1 (6 bases). CDR1 and CDR2 from the germline V gene are SGHTA and FQGNSA. This CDR3 is built from 14 residues. V lost 5 bases, J lost 5 bases, and 13 bases lay in between. CDR3 amino acids: CASSLEGVHQPQHF. The CDR3 DNA reads TGTGCCAGCAGCCTCGAGGGGGTTCATCAGCCCCAGCATTTT.